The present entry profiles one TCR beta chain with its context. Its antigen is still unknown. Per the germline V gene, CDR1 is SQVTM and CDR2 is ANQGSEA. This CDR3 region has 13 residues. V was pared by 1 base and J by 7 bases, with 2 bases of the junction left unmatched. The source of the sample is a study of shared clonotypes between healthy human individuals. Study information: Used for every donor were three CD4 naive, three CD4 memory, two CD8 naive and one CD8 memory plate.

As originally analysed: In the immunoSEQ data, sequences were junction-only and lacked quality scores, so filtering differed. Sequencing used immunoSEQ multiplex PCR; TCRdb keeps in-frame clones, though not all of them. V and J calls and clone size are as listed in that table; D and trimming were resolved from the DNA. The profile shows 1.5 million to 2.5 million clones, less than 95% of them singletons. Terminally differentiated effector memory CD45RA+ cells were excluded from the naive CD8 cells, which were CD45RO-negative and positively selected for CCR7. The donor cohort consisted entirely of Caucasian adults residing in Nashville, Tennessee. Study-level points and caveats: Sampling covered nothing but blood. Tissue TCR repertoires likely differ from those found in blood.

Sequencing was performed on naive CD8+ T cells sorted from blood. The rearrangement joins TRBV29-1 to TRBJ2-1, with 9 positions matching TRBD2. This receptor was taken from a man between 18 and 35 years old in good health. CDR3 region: CSVEGGGVNEQFF. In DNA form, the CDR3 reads TGCAGCGTTGAAGGCGGGGGGGTGAATGAGCAGTTCTTC.